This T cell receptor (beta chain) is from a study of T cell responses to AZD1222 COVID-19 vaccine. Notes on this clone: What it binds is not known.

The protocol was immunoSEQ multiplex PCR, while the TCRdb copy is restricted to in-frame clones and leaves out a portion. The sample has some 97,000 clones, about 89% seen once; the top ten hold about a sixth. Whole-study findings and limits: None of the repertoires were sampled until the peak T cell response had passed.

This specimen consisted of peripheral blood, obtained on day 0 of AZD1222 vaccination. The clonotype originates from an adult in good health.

CDR3 bases: TGTGCCAGCAGCCAAGATATAGGGACAGGGGGAAGAGGAGGCTACACCTTC. Amino acid sequence: CASSQDIGTGGRGGYTF. V usage is TRBV3-1 (or the pseudogene TRBV3-2) and J usage is TRBJ1-2; 11 nucleotides match TRBD1. CDR1 is LGHDT and CDR2 is YNNKEL in the germline V gene (reference sequence). This CDR3 is 17 amino acids long. V was pared by 0 bases and J by 8 bases, with 11 bases of the junction left unmatched.